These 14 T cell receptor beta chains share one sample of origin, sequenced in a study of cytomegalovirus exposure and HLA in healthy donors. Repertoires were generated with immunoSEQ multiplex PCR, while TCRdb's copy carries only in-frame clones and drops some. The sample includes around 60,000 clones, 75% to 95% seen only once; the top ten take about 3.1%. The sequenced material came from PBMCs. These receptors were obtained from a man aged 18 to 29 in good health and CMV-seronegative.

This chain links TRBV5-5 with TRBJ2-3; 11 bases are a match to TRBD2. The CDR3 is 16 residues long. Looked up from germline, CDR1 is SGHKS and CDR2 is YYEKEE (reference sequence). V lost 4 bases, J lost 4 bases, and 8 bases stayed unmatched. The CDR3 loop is CASSPPTSGMSDTQYF. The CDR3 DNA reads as TGTGCCAGCAGCCCTCCGACTAGCGGGATGTCAGATACGCAGTATTTT. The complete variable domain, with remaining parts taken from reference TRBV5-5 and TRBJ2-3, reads DAGVTQSPTHLIKTRGQQVTLRCSPISGHKSVSWYQQVLGQGPQFIFQYYEKEERGRGNFPDRFSARQFPNYSSELNVNALLLGDSALYLCASSPPTSGMSDTQYFGPGTRLTVL.

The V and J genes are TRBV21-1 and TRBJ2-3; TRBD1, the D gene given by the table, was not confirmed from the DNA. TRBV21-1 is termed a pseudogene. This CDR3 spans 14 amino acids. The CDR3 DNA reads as TGTGCCAGCAGGGGGCTTACAGGTACAGATACGCAGTATTTT. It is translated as CASRGLTGTDTQYF.

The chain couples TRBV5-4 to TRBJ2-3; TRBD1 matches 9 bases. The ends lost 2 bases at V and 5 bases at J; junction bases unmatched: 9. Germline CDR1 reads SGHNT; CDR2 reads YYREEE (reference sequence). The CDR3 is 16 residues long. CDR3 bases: TGTGCCAGCAGCTTCCCGGGACAGGGAGAAAAAGATACGCAGTATTTT. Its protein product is CASSFPGQGEKDTQYF.

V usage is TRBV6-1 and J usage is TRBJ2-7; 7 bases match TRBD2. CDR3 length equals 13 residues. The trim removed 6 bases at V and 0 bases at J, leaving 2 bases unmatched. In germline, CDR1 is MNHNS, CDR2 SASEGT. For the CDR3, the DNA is TGTGCCAGCAGGAGGACTAGCTCCTACGAGCAGTACTTC. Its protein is CASRRTSSYEQYF.

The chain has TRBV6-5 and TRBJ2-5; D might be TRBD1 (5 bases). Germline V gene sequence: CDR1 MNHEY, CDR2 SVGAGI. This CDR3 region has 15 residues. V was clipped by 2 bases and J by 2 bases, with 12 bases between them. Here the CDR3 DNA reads TGTGCCAGCAGTTACCGGTCAGGGCTTCAAGAGACCCAGTACTTC. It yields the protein CASSYRSGLQETQYF.

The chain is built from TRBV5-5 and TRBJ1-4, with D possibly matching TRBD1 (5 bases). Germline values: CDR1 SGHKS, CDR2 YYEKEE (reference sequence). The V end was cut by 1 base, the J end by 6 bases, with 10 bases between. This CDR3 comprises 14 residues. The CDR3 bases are TGTGCCAGCAGCTTGATTCAGGGCGATGAAAAACTGTTTTTT. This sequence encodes CASSLIQGDEKLFF. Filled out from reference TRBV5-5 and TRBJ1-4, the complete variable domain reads DAGVTQSPTHLIKTRGQQVTLRCSPISGHKSVSWYQQVLGQGPQFIFQYYEKEERGRGNFPDRFSARQFPNYSSELNVNALLLGDSALYLCASSLIQGDEKLFFGSGTQLSVL.

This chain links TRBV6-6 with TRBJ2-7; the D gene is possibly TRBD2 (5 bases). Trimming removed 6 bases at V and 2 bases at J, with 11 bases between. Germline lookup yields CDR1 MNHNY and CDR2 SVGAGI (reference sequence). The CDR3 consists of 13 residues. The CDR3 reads CASSSGATYEQYF. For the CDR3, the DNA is TGTGCCAGCAGCAGCGGCGCCACCTACGAGCAGTACTTC.

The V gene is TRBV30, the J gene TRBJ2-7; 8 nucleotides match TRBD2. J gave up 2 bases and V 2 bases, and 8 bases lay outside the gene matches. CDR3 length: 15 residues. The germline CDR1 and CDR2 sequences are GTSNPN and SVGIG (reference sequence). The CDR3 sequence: CAWSPGISGTYEQYF. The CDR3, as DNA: TGTGCCTGGAGTCCTGGGATTAGCGGGACCTACGAGCAGTACTTC. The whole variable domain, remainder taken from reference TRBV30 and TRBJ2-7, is SQTIHQWPATLVQPVGSPLSLECTVEGTSNPNLYWYRQAAGRGLQLLFYSVGIGQISSEVPQNLSASRPQDRQFILSSKKLLLSDSGFYLCAWSPGISGTYEQYFGPGTRLTVT.

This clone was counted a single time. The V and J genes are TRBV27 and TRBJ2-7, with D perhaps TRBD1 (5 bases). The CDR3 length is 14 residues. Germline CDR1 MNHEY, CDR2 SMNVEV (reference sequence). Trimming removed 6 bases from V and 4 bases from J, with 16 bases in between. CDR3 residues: CASRFNDRIYEQYF. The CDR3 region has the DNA TGTGCCAGCAGATTCAACGACAGAATTTACGAGCAGTACTTC.

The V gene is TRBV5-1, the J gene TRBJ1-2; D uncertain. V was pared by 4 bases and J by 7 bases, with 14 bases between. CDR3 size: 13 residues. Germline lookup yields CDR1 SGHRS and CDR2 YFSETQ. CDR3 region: CASSLGMSRGYTF. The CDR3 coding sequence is TGCGCCAGCAGCCTTGGTATGAGCCGTGGCTACACCTTC.

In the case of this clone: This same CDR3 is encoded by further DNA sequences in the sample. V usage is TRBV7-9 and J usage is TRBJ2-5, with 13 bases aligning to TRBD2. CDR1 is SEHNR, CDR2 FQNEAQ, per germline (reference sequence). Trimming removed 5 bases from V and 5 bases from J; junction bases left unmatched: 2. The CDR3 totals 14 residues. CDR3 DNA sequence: TGTGCCAGCAGCCTGACTAGCGGGAGGGAGACCCAGTACTTC. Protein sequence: CASSLTSGRETQYF.

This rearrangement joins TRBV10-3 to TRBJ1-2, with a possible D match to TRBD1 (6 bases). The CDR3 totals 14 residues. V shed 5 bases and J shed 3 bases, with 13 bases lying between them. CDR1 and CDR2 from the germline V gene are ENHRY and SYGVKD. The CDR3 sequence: CAISNRETYYGYTF. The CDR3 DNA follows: TGTGCCATCAGTAACAGGGAGACTTACTATGGCTACACCTTC.

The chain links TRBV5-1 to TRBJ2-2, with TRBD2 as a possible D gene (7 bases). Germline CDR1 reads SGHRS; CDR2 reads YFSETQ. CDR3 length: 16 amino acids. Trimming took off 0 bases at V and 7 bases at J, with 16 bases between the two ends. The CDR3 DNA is TGCGCCAGCAGCTTGGCCGGACTAGGAGGGGGCGGGGAGCTGTTTTTT. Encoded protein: CASSLAGLGGGGELFF.

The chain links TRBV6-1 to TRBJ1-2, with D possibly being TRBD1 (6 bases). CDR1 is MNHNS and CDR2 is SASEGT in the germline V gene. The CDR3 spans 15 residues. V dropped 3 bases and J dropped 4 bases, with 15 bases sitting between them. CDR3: CASSEESGGGYGYTF. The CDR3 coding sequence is TGTGCCAGCAGTGAGGAATCTGGGGGCGGCTATGGCTACACCTTC.